A single sample gave rise to the 12 T cell receptor beta chains below, sequenced in a study of beta chain features in type 1 diabetes. Study-level results: Type 1 diabetes patients had TCRB CDR3s that were shorter (moderately but significantly so) in all four CD4+ subsets.

Reverse transcribing all isolated RNA meant expressed TCRB transcripts were sequenced. Method: immunoSEQ multiplex PCR; TCRdb's copy keeps in-frame clones and lacks some. The sample comprises about 700,000 clones, around an eighth of which are singletons, and less than 0.025% rests with the top ten. Antigen specificity for these receptors is unknown. The sample taken for sequencing was naive CD4+ T cells from blood. Receptors were obtained from a man aged 18 to 29 with type 1 diabetes.

The chain links TRBV11-2 to TRBJ2-2, with a tentative D call TRBD1 (5 bases). The germline V gene has CDR1 SGHAT and CDR2 FQNNGV. This CDR3 region has 16 residues. Trimming cost V 0 bases and J 1 base, with 9 bases left between them. The CDR3 region is CASSLEAGKNTGELFF. In nucleotides, the CDR3 is TGTGCCAGCAGCTTAGAAGCAGGGAAGAACACCGGGGAGCTGTTTTTT.

J is TRBJ1-1 and V is TRBV7-6, with 12 bases aligning to TRBD1. J lost 6 bases, V lost 3 bases, and 11 bases had no gene match. The CDR3 spans 17 residues. Per the germline V gene, CDR1 is SGHVS and CDR2 is FNYEAQ. The CDR3 loop is CASSLATSGQGASEAFF. CDR3 nucleotides: TGTGCCAGCAGCTTGGCCACCTCGGGACAGGGGGCATCTGAAGCTTTCTTT. The variable domain in full, with the rest retrieved from reference TRBV7-6 and TRBJ1-1, is GAGVSQSPRYKVTKRGQDVALRCDPISGHVSLYWYRQALGQGPEFLTYFNYEAQQDKSGLPNDRFSAERPEGSISTLTIQRTEQRDSAMYRCASSLATSGQGASEAFFGQGTRLTVV.

This clone was seen a handful of times. The gene calls are TRBV7-8 and TRBJ1-6; perhaps TRBD1 as D (5 bases). The germline V gene encodes CDR1 SGHVS and CDR2 FQNEAQ. This CDR3 comprises 15 residues. V was clipped by 4 bases and J by 8 bases, with 15 bases between them. The DNA for the CDR3 is TGTGCCAGCAGCTCCCAAGAGGGCAGGGATTCACCCCTCCACTTT. This codes for CASSSQEGRDSPLHF.

This clone was found a few times. The genes are TRBV5-1 and TRBJ1-1; D gene unclear. Germline V gene lookup returns CDR1 SGHRS and CDR2 YFSETQ. Trimming pared 4 bases from V and 7 bases from J, leaving 14 bases between. The CDR3 spans 13 residues. CDR3 amino acids: CASSPDARSEAFF. In nucleotides, the CDR3 is TGCGCCAGCAGCCCGGACGCGAGGAGTGAAGCTTTCTTT. Looking up the rest from reference TRBV5-1 and TRBJ1-1 gives the full variable domain: KAGVTQTPRYLIKTRGQQVTLSCSPISGHRSVSWYQQTPGQGLQFLFEYFSETQRNKGNFPGRFSGRQFSNSRSEMNVSTLELGDSALYLCASSPDARSEAFFGQGTRLTVV.

The chain carries TRBV5-1 and TRBJ2-5, with D possibly being TRBD1 (5 bases). CDR1 and CDR2 from the germline V gene are SGHRS and YFSETQ. Trimming pared 0 bases from V and 4 bases from J, leaving 10 bases between. This CDR3 comprises 14 residues. The CDR3 nucleotides are TGCGCCAGCAGCTTGGATGTGGGGCGAGAGACCCAGTACTTC. Residues: CASSLDVGRETQYF.

This clone was seen a few times. Additional DNA sequences in this sample encode the identical CDR3. V is TRBV5-1 and J is TRBJ2-3, with 7 bases that match TRBD1. The CDR3 has 14 amino acids. The germline V gene encodes CDR1 SGHRS and CDR2 YFSETQ. V shed 4 bases, J shed 6 bases, and the junction held 8 bases outside the gene matches. This CDR3 is CASSRTGVADTQYF. CDR3 in DNA: TGCGCCAGCAGCCGTACAGGGGTGGCGGATACGCAGTATTTT.

V is TRBV7-6 and J is TRBJ2-3; no firm D call. V dropped 1 base and J dropped 2 bases, with 7 bases sitting between them. Looked up from germline, CDR1 is SGHVS and CDR2 is FNYEAQ. The CDR3 has 14 amino acids. DNA for the CDR3: TGTGCCAGCAGCTTAGGGCTGAACACAGATACGCAGTATTTT. This gives the protein CASSLGLNTDTQYF.

This clone was observed a few times. The chain links TRBV7-9 to TRBJ1-1; D may be TRBD1 (6 bases). Germline V gene lookup returns CDR1 SEHNR and CDR2 FQNEAQ (reference sequence). V lost 2 bases and J lost 5, with 12 bases in between. The length of the CDR3 is 14 residues. The CDR3 DNA reads TGTGCCAGCAGCTTAATCGAGGGGGGAACTGAAGCTTTCTTT. Protein sequence: CASSLIEGGTEAFF.

There are a few counts of this clone. The V call is TRBV30, the J call TRBJ2-3; D remains ambiguous. The germline V gene encodes CDR1 GTSNPN and CDR2 SVGIG (reference sequence). V lost 3 bases and J 2 bases, leaving 0 bases between the germline ends. This CDR3 contains 10 residues. The CDR3: CAWSTDTQYF. The CDR3 DNA sequence: TGTGCCTGGAGCACAGATACGCAGTATTTT.

This clone was detected a few times. The chain couples TRBV28 to TRBJ2-5; tentatively, D is TRBD1 (5 bases). In germline, CDR1 is MDHEN, CDR2 SYDVKM. Deletions cut 3 bases from V and 4 bases from J, with 9 bases between. The CDR3 spans 13 residues. CDR3: CASSFGRVETQYF. The CDR3 region has the DNA TGTGCCAGCAGTTTCGGCAGGGTAGAGACCCAGTACTTC.

The J gene is TRBJ2-7, the V gene TRBV28, with 9 bases that match TRBD1. V lost 4 bases and J lost 6; bases outside the gene matches: 10. The CDR3 is 15 amino acids. Germline V gene data show CDR1 as MDHEN and CDR2 as SYDVKM. The CDR3 reads CASSSPGQGEAEQYF. CDR3 sequence (DNA): TGTGCCAGCAGTTCGCCGGGACAGGGAGAGGCCGAGCAGTACTTC.

The genes are TRBV5-4 and TRBJ2-5; 11 bases are shared with TRBD2. The CDR3 totals 16 residues. Germline lookup yields CDR1 SGHNT and CDR2 YYREEE (reference sequence). V shed 1 base and J 5 bases; nucleotides not matched to a gene: 7. The CDR3 sequence is CASSLNLAGGRETQYF. The CDR3 nucleotides are TGTGCCAGCAGCTTGAATCTAGCGGGGGGCAGGGAGACCCAGTACTTC.